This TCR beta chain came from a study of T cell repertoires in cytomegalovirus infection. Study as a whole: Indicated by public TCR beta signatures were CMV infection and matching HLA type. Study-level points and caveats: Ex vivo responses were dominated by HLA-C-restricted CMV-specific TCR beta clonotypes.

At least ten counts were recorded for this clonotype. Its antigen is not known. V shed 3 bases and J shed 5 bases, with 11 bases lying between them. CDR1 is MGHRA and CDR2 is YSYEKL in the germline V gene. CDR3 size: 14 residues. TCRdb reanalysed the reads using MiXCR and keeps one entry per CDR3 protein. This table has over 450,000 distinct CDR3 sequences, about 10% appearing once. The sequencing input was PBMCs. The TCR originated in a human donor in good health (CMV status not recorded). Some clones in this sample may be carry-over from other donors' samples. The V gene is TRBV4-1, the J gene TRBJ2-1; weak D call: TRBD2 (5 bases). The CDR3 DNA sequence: TGCGCCAGCAGCCAGCCCGGGATAAACAATGAGCAGTTCTTC. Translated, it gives CASSQPGINNEQFF.